The entry below describes one T cell receptor beta chain. This clone has just one count. It has no known antigen specificity. No quality values exist for individual bases; no much larger clone is one base distant. The data are from a study of siplizumab effects on memory and regulatory T cells (dated by TCRdb to about 2019). Notes on the research overall: The study looked at the effect of siplizumab, an anti-CD2 antibody, on alloreactive T-cell subsets in allogeneic mixed lymphocyte reactions made from human PBMCs.

CDR1 SNHLY and CDR2 FYNNEI are derived from the germline V gene. The CDR3 numbers 13 residues from cysteine through phenylalanine. Only CDR3 DNA remains: 39 bases, in frame from the first base. Between the V and J ends, shortened by 5 bases and 2 bases respectively, the junction contains 9 bases. Sorted unstimulated T cells and proliferating T cells recovered from mixed lymphocyte reactions were subjected to TCRbeta CDR3 sequencing. Fresh whole blood from around eleven HLA-typed healthy donors served as the source for isolating PBMCs. To map where alloreactive clones came from, CD4+ non-regulatory T cells in the unstimulated state were FACS-sorted. Points the paper makes about the study in general: A naive or memory phenotype could not be assigned to roughly 75-95% of proliferating CD4+ or CD8+ clones. In reactions with siplizumab, an average of approximately 70% of mappable alloreactive CD4+ clones were Treg-derived, compared with 25% to 30% in control reactions. No functional confirmation was obtained for the suppressive function of proliferating Tregs from siplizumab cultures. Compared with memory T cells, unstimulated naive T cells appeared more diverse, and naive cells seemed to make a substantial contribution to the alloresponse. Because sequences at frequencies below about 10^-5 were poorly captured, only a minor fraction of alloreactive clones could be mapped back to unstimulated subsets. The cumulative frequency of alloreactive sequences that could be traced back to unstimulated CD4+ memory T cells was significantly reduced by siplizumab.

Library preparation employed the immunoSEQ multiplex PCR assay. The deep sequencing platform assayed some 90,000 TCR templates per sample. Genomic DNA extracted from sorted T cells was used for TCRbeta CDR3 sequencing. Per the authors' processing: Clonal analysis of TCRbeta CDR3 data was done in the R programming language. Alloreactive CD4+ and CD8+ clones were defined by comparing unstimulated samples with post-reaction CFSE-low samples. Regulatory or non-regulatory origin was assigned to alloreactive CD4+ clones by matching of sequences to sorted unstimulated Treg and non-Treg repertoires. TCRdb obtained this table from immuneACCESS and retained in-frame rearrangements with V and J assigned. These tables miss some clones; where compared with another copy, unresolved V genes account for less than half of the shortfall, and the remainder is unexplained. D and trimming were read from the DNA, whereas the V and J calls and clone size are those reported in that table. Counted in this sample were some 120,000 clones; roughly 94% of them appeared once. The top ten clonotypes cover 1.5% to 2% of the sample.

This chain joins TRBV2 to TRBJ1-2; tentative D gene TRBD1, with 5 bases matching. This clonotype originated in a human donor in good health. What was sequenced was non-Treg CD4+ T cells sorted from blood. The meaning of the sample's cell subset or site label: FACS-sorted unstimulated CD4+ non-regulatory T cells. The CDR3 has the sequence CASSIDSNYGYTF. The nucleotide sequence reads TGTGCCAGCAGTATCGACAGCAACTATGGCTACACCTTC.